The TCR beta chain under discussion was sequenced for a study of cytomegalovirus exposure and HLA in healthy donors. Overall study context: Around 89 million unique TCRs from HLA-typed donors made up an early data release. Across 350 to 500 genotyped donors, roughly 85% landed in the Caucasian-associated ancestry cluster.

Amplification used 60 Vbeta primers and 13 Jbeta primers. Profiling relied on immunoSEQ multiplex PCR, and the TCRdb table lists in-frame clones only, not all of them. The sample includes roughly 110,000 clones, 65% to 85% of them seen just once. Whole-study results and caveats: Analyzed later, most CMV-associated TCR beta chains appeared HLA-restricted.

After removal of 4 bases from V and 6 bases from J, the junction contained 8 bases not matched to a gene. Germline CDR1 is LGHNA and CDR2 is YNFKEQ. The CDR3 is 15 amino acids. To note about this clone: Its antigen is not identified.

Sequencing was performed on PBMCs. The chain joins TRBV4-2 to TRBJ1-2; 10 bases match TRBD1. The origin of this receptor is a man between 18 and 35 years old in good health and CMV-seronegative. The CDR3 is CASSRATGGKDGYTF. For the CDR3, the DNA is TGTGCCAGCAGCCGAGCGACAGGGGGCAAGGATGGCTACACCTTC.